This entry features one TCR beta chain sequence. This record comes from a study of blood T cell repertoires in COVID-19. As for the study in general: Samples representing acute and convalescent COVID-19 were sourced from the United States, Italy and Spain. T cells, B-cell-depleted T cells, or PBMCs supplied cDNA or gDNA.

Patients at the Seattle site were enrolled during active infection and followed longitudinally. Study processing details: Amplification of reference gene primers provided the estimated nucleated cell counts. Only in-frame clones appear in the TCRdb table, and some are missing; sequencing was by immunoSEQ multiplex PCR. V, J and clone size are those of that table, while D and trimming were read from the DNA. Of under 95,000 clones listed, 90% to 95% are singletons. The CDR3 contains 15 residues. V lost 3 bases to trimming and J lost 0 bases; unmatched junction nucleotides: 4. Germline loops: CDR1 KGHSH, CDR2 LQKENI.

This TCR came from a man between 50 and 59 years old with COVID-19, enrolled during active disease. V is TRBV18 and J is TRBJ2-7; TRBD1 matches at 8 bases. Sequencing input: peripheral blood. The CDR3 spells CASSPTTGGSYEQYV. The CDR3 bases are TGTGCCAGCTCACCTACAACAGGGGGCTCCTACGAGCAGTACGTC.